Listed here is a single TCR beta chain. Sequenced by immunoSEQ multiplex PCR; TCRdb stores in-frame clones only, minus some. The repertoire consists of 2.5 million or so clones, with over 85% occurring once and the leading ten covering 0.11% to 0.15%. This sample stems from a study of shared clonotypes between healthy human individuals. The length of the CDR3 is 12 residues. Losses at the gene ends were 2 bases for V and 11 bases for J; bases not matched to a gene: 8. CDR1 GTSNPN and CDR2 SVGIG come from the germline V gene (reference sequence). This chain uses TRBV30 with TRBJ2-7, with 8 bases identical to TRBD1. Specimen: naive CD4+ T cells sorted from blood. The subset is: CD45RA+ positively selected. The clonotype was recovered from a man between 18 and 35 years old in good health. The CDR3 region has the DNA TGTGCCTGGAGTTACGGACAGGGAGAAGAGTACTTC. Protein sequence: CAWSYGQGEEYF. The variable domain in full, completed from reference TRBV30 and TRBJ2-7, reads SQTIHQWPATLVQPVGSPLSLECTVEGTSNPNLYWYRQAAGRGLQLLFYSVGIGQISSEVPQNLSASRPQDRQFILSSKKLLLSDSGFYLCAWSYGQGEEYFGPGTRLTVT.